These T cell receptor beta chains were read from a single sample in a study of T cell responses to AZD1222 COVID-19 vaccine. The table came from immunoSEQ multiplex PCR; TCRdb's copy has only in-frame clones and leaves some out. The repertoire includes about 190,000 clones, 92% of them detected once, and 1% to 1.5% sits in the top ten. The sequencing used peripheral blood, collected on day 0 of AZD1222 vaccination. The receptors here all came from an adult in good health. Each CDR3 is given with its conserved first and last residue. The order of the fields is V gene, D gene, J gene, clone size, CDR3 DNA, CDR3 protein. A D gene is named only where the DNA matches it firmly. Some rows have no size entry. The others give once, few or many, or a class for an expanded clone.

TRBV7-7,NA,TRBJ2-2,NA,TGTGCCAGCAGCCCCTCCGGGGGTTGGTCCGGGGAGCTGTTTTTT,CASSPSGGWSGELFF
TRBV9,NA,TRBJ1-5,NA,TGTGCCAGCAGCGTAACGGCAGAGAGCAATCAGCCCCAGCATTTT,CASSVTAESNQPQHF
TRBV5-1,NA,TRBJ1-1,NA,TGCGCCAGCAGCTTCCCGGGGGGTTCAGCGGTTAACACTGAAGCTTTCTTT,CASSFPGGSAVNTEAFF
TRBV10-2,NA,TRBJ1-4,NA,TGCGCCAGCAGTGAAATGGACGCGGGGAATGAAAAACTGTTTTTT,CASSEMDAGNEKLFF
TRBV25-1,NA,TRBJ1-2,NA,TGTGCCAGCAGTGACAATCCCGGTGGCTACACCTTC,CASSDNPGGYTF
TRBV7-2,NA,TRBJ1-2,NA,TGTGCCAGCAGCGCAGGCGGACGGCTCTATGGCTACACCTTC,CASSAGGRLYGYTF
TRBV9,NA,TRBJ1-2,NA,TGTGCCAGCAGCGTCGGGGACACTTTCTACACCTTC,CASSVGDTFYTF
TRBV2,NA,TRBJ2-5,NA,TGTGCCAGCAGTGATTATCGTCGGGAGACCCAGTACTTC,CASSDYRRETQYF
TRBV19,NA,TRBJ1-5,few,TGTGCCAGTAGTACTACAGGGTTTAGCAATCAGCCCCAGCATTTT,CASSTTGFSNQPQHF
TRBV2,TRBD1,TRBJ1-5,NA,TGTGCCAGCAGTGAACAGGGGGGCAATCAGCCCCAGCATTTT,CASSEQGGNQPQHF
TRBV10-3,NA,TRBJ1-6,NA,TGTGCCATCAGTGAGTCGAGACAGCGGAAGAATTCACCCCTCCACTTT,CAISESRQRKNSPLHF
TRBV7-9,TRBD1,TRBJ1-5,NA,TGTGCCAGCAGCGTGCAGGGGGGGGATCAGCCCCAGCATTTT,CASSVQGGDQPQHF
TRBV12-3/TRBV12-4,TRBD1,TRBJ1-1,NA,TGTGCCAGCAGTTGGGAGACAGGGTCGGAAGCTTTCTTT,CASSWETGSEAFF
TRBV10-3,NA,TRBJ2-7,NA,TGTGCCACCCGGGACACCGGAACAGACGAGCAGTACTTC,CATRDTGTDEQYF
TRBV7-9,NA,TRBJ1-1,NA,TGTGCCAGCAGCTTGCGGGAAGCCACTGAAGCTTTCTTT,CASSLREATEAFF
TRBV18,NA,TRBJ2-1,NA,TGTGCCAGCTCACCACTAGGGACGTCCTACAATGAGCAGTTCTTC,CASSPLGTSYNEQFF
TRBV7-2,NA,TRBJ2-2,NA,TGTGCCAGCACCCCCCGGGCGGAGAACACCGGGGAGCTGTTTTTT,CASTPRAENTGELFF
TRBV7-7,TRBD2,TRBJ2-1,NA,TGTGCCAGCGGGCCCGCGGGACTAGCCCTCTCACCGCAGTTCTTC,CASGPAGLALSPQFF
TRBV19,NA,TRBJ2-3,NA,TGTGCCAGTAGTCTGCGGACTAGCACAGATACGCAGTATTTT,CASSLRTSTDTQYF
TRBV3-1/TRBV3-2,NA,TRBJ1-1,NA,TGTGCCAGCAGCCAAGGGGAAGTGAGGCACACTGAAGCTTTCTTT,CASSQGEVRHTEAFF
TRBV7-9,NA,TRBJ2-2,few,TGTGCCAGCACCCCTCGGGGTACGAACACCGGGGAGCTGTTTTTT,CASTPRGTNTGELFF
TRBV6-6,NA,TRBJ2-2,NA,TGTGCCAGCATCAAGGGAACCGGGGAGCTGTTTTTT,CASIKGTGELFF
TRBV7-8,TRBD1,TRBJ2-3,NA,TGTGCCAGCAGCTTGGACAGGGGCGCAGATACGCAGTATTTT,CASSLDRGADTQYF
TRBV2,TRBD2,TRBJ2-7,NA,TGTGCCAGCAGCAAGGAGTCTAGCGGCTCCTACGAGCAGTACTTC,CASSKESSGSYEQYF
TRBV4-2,TRBD2,TRBJ2-1,NA,TGTGCCAGCAGCCAAGTACAACTAGCGGGGAGCGATGAGCAGTTCTTC,CASSQVQLAGSDEQFF
TRBV4-1,NA,TRBJ1-4,once,TGCGCCAGCAGCCAAGTAAGGGACACCGCAACTAATGAAAAACTGTTTTTT,CASSQVRDTATNEKLFF
TRBV5-4,NA,TRBJ2-1,NA,TGTGCCAGCAGCTTTTGGACGGTTTCCTACAATGAGCAGTTCTTC,CASSFWTVSYNEQFF
TRBV5-1,NA,TRBJ2-1,NA,TGCGCCAGCAGCTTGGAAATCGACTACGAGGTTAAGAATGAGCAGTTCTTC,CASSLEIDYEVKNEQFF
TRBV5-6,NA,TRBJ1-2,NA,TGTGCCAGCAGCTTGGTACAGACCTACACCTTC,CASSLVQTYTF